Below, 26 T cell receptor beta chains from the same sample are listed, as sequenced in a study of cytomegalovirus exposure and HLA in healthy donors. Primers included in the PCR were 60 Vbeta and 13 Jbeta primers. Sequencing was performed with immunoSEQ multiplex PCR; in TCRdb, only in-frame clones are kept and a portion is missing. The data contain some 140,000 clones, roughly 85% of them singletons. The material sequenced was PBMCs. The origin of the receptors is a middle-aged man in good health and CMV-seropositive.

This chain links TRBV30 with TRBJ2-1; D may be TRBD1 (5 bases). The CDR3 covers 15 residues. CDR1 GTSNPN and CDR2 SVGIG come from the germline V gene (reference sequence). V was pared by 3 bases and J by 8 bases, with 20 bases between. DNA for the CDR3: TGTGCCTGGAGCTCCTGGCAGGGTAGAGTGGATGAGCAGTTCTTC. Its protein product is CAWSSWQGRVDEQFF.

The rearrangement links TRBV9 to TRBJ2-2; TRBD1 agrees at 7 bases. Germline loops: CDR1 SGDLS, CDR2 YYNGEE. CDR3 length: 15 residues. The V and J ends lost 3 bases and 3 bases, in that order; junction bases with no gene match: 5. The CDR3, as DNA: TGTGCCAGCAGCGACGACAGGGAGTACACCGGGGAGCTGTTTTTT. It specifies CASSDDREYTGELFF.

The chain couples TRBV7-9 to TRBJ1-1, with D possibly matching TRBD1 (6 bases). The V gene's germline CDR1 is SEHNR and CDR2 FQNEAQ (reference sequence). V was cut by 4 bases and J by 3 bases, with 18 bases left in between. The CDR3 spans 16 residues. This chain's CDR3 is CASSWLTGRRYTEAFF. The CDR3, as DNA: TGTGCCAGCAGCTGGCTAACAGGGCGGCGGTACACTGAAGCTTTCTTT. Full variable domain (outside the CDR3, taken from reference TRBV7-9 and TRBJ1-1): DTGVSQNPRHKITKRGQNVTFRCDPISEHNRLYWYRQTLGQGPEFLTYFQNEAQLEKSRLLSDRFSAERPKGSFSTLEIQRTEQGDSAMYLCASSWLTGRRYTEAFFGQGTRLTVV.

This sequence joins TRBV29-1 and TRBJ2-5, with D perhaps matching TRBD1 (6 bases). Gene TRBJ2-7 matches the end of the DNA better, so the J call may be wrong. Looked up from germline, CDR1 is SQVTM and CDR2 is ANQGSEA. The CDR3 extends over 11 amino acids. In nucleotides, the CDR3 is TGCAGCGTTGCAGGGGCAAGCGAGCAGTACTTC. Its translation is CSVAGASEQYF.

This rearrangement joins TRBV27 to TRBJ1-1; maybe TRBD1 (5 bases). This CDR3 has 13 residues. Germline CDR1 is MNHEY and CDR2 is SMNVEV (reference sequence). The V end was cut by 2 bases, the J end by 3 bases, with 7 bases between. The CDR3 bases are TGTGCCAGCAGTTTAAGCAGGGACACTGAAGCTTTCTTT. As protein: CASSLSRDTEAFF.

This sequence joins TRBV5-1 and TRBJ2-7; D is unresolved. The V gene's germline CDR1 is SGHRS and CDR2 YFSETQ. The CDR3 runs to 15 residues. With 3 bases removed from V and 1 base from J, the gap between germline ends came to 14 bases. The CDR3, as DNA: TGCGCCAGCAGCTGGTCGGGTCCCCCGTCCTACGAGCAGTACTTC. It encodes CASSWSGPPSYEQYF.

CDR3 in DNA: TGTGCCAGCAGCGCTACCCGGGGGTCCTACAATGAGCAGTTCTTC. This sequence encodes CASSATRGSYNEQFF. The chain joins TRBV7-8 to TRBJ2-1; TRBD2 might be the D (6 bases). This CDR3 has 15 residues. The germline V gene encodes CDR1 SGHVS and CDR2 FQNEAQ. V gave up 5 bases and J gave up 1 base, with 12 bases separating them.

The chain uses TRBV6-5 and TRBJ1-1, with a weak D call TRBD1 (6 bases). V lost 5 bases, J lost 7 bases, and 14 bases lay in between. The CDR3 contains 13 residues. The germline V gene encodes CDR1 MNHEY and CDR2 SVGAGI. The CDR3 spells CASSTQGPLEAFF. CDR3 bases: TGTGCCAGCAGTACCCAGGGGCCGCTTGAAGCTTTCTTT.

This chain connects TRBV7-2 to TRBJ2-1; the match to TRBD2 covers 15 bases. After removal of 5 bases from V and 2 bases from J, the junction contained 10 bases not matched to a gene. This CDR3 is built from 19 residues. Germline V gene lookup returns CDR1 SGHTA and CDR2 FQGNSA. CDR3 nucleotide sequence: TGTGCCAGCAGCCCCGGACTAGCGGGAGGGCCGAGGGCCTACAATGAGCAGTTCTTC. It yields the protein CASSPGLAGGPRAYNEQFF.

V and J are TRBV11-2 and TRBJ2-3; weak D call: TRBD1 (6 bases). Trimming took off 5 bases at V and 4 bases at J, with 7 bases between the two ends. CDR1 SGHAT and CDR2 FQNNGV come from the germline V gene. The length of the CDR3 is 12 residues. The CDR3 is CASSTGSDTQYF. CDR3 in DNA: TGTGCCAGCAGCACAGGGTCAGATACGCAGTATTTT.

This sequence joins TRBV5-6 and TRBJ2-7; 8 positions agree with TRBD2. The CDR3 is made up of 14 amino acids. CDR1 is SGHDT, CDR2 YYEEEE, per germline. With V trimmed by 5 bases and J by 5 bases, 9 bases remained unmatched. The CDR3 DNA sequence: TGTGCCAGCAGACCCCGGGGGGGAGCCCACGAGCAGTACTTC. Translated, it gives CASRPRGGAHEQYF.

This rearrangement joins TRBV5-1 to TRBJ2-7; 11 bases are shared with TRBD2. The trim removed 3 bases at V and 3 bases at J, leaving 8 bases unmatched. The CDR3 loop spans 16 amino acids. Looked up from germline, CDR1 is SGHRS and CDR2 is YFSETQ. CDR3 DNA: TGCGCCAGCAGCTCAGTACTAGCGGGAGTACACTACGAGCAGTACTTC. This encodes CASSSVLAGVHYEQYF.

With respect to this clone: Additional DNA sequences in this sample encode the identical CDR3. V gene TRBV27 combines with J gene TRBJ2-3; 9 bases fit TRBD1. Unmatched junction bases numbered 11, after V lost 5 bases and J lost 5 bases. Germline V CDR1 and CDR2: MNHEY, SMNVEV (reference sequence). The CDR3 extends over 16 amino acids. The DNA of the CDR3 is TGTGCCAGCAGTCCCGGGCCGGGACAGGGAGGAGATACGCAGTATTTT. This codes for CASSPGPGQGGDTQYF.

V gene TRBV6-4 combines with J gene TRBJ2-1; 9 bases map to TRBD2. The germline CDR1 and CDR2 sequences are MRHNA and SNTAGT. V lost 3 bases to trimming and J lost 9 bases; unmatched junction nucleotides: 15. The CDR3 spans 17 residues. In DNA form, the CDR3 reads TGTGCCAGCAGTGAGGGCTGGGATAGCGGGAGTTGGAGTGAGCAGTTCTTC. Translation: CASSEGWDSGSWSEQFF.

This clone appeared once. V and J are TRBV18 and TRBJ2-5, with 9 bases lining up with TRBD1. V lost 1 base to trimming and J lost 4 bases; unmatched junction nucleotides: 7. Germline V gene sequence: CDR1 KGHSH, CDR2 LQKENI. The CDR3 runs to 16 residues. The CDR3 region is CASSPRTGVSTETQYF. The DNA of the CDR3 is TGTGCCAGCTCACCACGGACAGGGGTTTCGACAGAGACCCAGTACTTC.

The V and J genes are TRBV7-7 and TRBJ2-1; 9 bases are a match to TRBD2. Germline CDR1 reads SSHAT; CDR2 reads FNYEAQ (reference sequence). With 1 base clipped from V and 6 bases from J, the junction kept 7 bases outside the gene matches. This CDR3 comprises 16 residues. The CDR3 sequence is CASSLDASGNGNEQFF. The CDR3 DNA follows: TGTGCCAGCAGCTTAGACGCTAGCGGGAATGGCAATGAGCAGTTCTTC.

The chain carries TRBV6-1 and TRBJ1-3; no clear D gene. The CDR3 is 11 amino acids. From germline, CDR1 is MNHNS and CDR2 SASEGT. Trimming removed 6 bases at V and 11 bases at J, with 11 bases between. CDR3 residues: CASSQPGAIYF. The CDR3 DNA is TGTGCCAGCAGCCAACCGGGAGCCATATATTTT.

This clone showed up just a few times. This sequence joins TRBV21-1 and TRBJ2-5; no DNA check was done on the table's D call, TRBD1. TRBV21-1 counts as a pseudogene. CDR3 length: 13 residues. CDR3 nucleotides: TGTGCCAGCATTCATCCGGGACAGGGGGCGAGGTACTTC. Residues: CASIHPGQGARYF.

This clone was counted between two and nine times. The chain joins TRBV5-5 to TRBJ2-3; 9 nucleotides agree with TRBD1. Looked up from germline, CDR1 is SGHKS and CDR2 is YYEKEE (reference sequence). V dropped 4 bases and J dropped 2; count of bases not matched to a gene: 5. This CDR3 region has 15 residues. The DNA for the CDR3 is TGTGCCAGCAGCCGGACAGGGGTCTTCACAGATACGCAGTATTTT. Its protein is CASSRTGVFTDTQYF.

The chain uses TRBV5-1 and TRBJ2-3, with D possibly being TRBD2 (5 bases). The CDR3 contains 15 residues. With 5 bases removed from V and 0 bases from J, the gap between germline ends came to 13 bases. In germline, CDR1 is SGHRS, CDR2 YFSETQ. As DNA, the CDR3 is TGCGCCAGCAGTGAGTGGGAGTATAGCACAGATACGCAGTATTTT. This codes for CASSEWEYSTDTQYF.

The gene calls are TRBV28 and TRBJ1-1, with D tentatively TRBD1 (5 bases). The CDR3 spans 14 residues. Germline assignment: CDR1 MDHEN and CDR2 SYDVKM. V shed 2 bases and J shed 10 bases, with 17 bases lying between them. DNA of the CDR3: TGTGCCAGCAGTTTAAGACCGCATCGGGGGGGAGCTTTCTTT. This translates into CASSLRPHRGGAFF.

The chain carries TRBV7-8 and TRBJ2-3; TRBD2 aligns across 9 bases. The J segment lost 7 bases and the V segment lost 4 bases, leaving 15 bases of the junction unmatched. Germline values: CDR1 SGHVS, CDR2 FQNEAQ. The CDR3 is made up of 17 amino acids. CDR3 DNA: TGTGCCAGCAGCTCTCCGCTTGGCGGGAGGGCAACGCATACGCAGTATTTT. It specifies CASSSPLGGRATHTQYF. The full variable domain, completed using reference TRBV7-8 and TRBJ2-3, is GAGVSQSPRYKVAKRGQDVALRCDPISGHVSLFWYQQALGQGPEFLTYFQNEAQLDKSGLPSDRFFAERPEGSVSTLKIQRTQQEDSAVYLCASSSPLGGRATHTQYFGPGTRLTVL.

For the CDR3, the DNA is TGTGCTAGTGGTTTGGGACAAAGAGGGACTGAAGCTTTCTTT. This sequence encodes CASGLGQRGTEAFF. The chain has TRBV12-5 and TRBJ1-1; unclear D gene. V was cut by 1 base and J by 5 bases, with 11 bases left in between. The CDR3 runs 14 residues. Germline CDR1 LGHNT, CDR2 FRNRAP.

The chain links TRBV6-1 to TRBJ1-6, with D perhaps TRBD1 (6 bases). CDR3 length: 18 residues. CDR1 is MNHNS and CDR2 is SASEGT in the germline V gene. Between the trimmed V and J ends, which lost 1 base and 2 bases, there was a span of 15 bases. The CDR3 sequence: CASSEDGQGFPYNSPLHF. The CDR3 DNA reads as TGTGCCAGCAGTGAAGATGGGCAGGGGTTCCCCTATAATTCACCCCTCCACTTT.

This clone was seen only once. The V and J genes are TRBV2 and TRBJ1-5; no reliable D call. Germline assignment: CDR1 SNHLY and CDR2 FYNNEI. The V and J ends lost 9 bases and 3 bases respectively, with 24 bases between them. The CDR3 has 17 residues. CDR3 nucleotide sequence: TGTGCCAGTGGAGAAGGAACCGAACAATTTATCAATCAGCCCCAGCATTTT. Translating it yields CASGEGTEQFINQPQHF.

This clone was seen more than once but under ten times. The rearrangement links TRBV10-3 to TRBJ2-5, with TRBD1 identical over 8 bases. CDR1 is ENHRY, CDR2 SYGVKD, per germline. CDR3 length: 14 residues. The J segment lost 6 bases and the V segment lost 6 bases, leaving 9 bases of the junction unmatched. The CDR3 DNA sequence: TGTGCCATCAGGGGACAGGACAGGGACAAGACCCAGTACTTC. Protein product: CAIRGQDRDKTQYF.